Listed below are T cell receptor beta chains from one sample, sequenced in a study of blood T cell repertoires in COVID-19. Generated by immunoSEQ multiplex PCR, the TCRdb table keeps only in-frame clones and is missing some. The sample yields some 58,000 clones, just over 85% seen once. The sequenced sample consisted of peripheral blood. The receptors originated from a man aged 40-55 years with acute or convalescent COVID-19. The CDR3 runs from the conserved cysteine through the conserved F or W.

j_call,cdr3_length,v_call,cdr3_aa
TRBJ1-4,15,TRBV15,CATSSSRAFIEKLFF
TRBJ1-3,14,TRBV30,CAWSAGQGGNTIYF
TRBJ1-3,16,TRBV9,CASSARLSYSGNTIYF
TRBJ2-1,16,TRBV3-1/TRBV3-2,CASSHRGAAMYNEQFF
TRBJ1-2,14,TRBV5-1,CASSNGSPGNGYTF
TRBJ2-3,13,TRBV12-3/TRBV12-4,CASSPPSTDTQYF
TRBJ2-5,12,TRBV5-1,CASSPGQETQYF
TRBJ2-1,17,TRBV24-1,CATSDSGLAGGLGEQFF
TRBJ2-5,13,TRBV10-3,CAISGGTMETQYF
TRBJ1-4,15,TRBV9,CASSSRALANEKLFF
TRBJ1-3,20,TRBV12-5,CASGFKRDRGDPRSGNTIYF